A single TCR beta chain is shown here with its context. This clone was found once. What this receptor recognizes is not known. No base quality information exists; no much larger clone differs at one position. The sample is drawn from a study of PD-1 blockade in classical Hodgkin lymphoma (TCRdb year 2020). Notes on the research overall: Nivolumab dosing was 3 mg/kg intravenously every 2 weeks, continuing until either disease progression or unacceptable toxicity. The study used CyTOF and TCR beta sequencing to define a peripheral blood immune signature of response to PD-1 blockade in classical Hodgkin lymphoma.

The Qiagen DNeasy kit was used to extract genomic DNA from unsorted PBMCs and from the negatively selected CD4+ and CD8+ fractions. TCR beta CDR3 regions were subjected to amplification by immunoSEQ multiplex PCR with primers that anneal to V and J segments. A synthetic immune receptor repertoire was used to minimize amplification bias, and any residual bias was removed computationally once sequencing was done. The published analysis was carried out like this. Custom Python scripts were used to quantify repertoire diversity as the Shannon entropy index. The unsorted, CD4+ and CD8+ repertoires were each analyzed separately, with the exception of combined analyses, where CD4+ and CD8+ sequences were merged in silico. Clonal expansion was defined as at least a 2-fold frequency increase after treatment relative to C1D1, with a pseudocount of 0.5 for undetected baseline clones. Singleton clones were defined as clones with 0 or 1 copy at C1D1, and non-singleton clones were defined as clones with 2 or more copies. By matching protein sequences in sorted samples from the same patient, clones expanded in unsorted samples were annotated as CD4+, CD8+ or unknown. Wilcoxon tests on paired samples were used to test changes in diversity from C1D1 to C4D1. TCRdb carries this immuneACCESS record with in-frame sequences only. Its versions omit some clonotypes, under half of them owing to an unresolved V gene in the studies checked, with the rest unexplained. The V and J calls and clone size were taken over from that table, and D and trimming were inferred from the DNA. Present in this sample are 95,000 to 100,000 clones, around 88% of which were seen just once. In total, the top ten clones hold more than 6.5% of the sample.

This specimen's time point label, per the study, means: cycle 2 day 1 (C2D1) of nivolumab. All trial patients had relapsed after autologous stem cell transplantation, with cohorts A, B and C differing in prior brentuximab vedotin exposure. The trial cohort was composed of around 60 patients with relapsed/refractory classical Hodgkin lymphoma, for whom complete response, partial response or progressive disease was recorded as best overall response. Single-agent nivolumab was administered to trial patients in the multi-cohort phase II CheckMate 205 trial. An independent review committee assessed best overall response by applying the 2007 International Working Group response criteria. PBMCs from the trial were collected at three points: immediately before nivolumab initiation (C1D1), and during therapy at cycle 2 day 1 and cycle 4 day 1. Peripheral blood was collected in 8 mL Vacutainer Cell Preparation Tubes, from which PBMCs were isolated by centrifugation and then cryopreserved.

Results and caveats for the whole study, not just this receptor: Baseline TCR diversity was reported to be lower in newly diagnosed patients than in healthy donors, and even lower in relapsed/refractory patients. Patients starting nivolumab less than 1 year after ASCT had lower diversity and were excluded from later analyses to avoid confounding by immune reconstitution. The study was limited to a single clinical trial cohort, and causes of repertoire differences, possibly disease activity or prior therapy, remained undefined. By C4D1, a significant rise was seen in CD4+ TCR diversity but not in CD8+ TCR diversity (p=0.0027 vs p=0.16), and the rise was most apparent among complete responders (p=0.02). Trial patients with a complete response had baseline diversity similar to that of newly diagnosed patients, while partial responders and progressors had significantly lower diversity.

From the germline V gene (reference sequence), CDR1 is MNHEY and CDR2 is SMNVEV. V is clipped by 3 bases and J by 1 base, and the sequence between their germline boundaries is 1 base long. Including cysteine and phenylalanine, the CDR3 has 12 amino acids. The entry retains the CDR3 DNA only, 36 bases that are in frame from base 1. This TCR came from a human donor with classical Hodgkin lymphoma. The material sequenced was peripheral blood mononuclear cells (PBMCs), taken before the second cycle of nivolumab. The rearranged chain carries TRBV27 and TRBJ1-5; no D segment can be confidently identified. The CDR3 is CASSLSNQPQHF. The DNA sequence is TGTGCCAGCAGTTTGAGCAATCAGCCCCAGCATTTT.